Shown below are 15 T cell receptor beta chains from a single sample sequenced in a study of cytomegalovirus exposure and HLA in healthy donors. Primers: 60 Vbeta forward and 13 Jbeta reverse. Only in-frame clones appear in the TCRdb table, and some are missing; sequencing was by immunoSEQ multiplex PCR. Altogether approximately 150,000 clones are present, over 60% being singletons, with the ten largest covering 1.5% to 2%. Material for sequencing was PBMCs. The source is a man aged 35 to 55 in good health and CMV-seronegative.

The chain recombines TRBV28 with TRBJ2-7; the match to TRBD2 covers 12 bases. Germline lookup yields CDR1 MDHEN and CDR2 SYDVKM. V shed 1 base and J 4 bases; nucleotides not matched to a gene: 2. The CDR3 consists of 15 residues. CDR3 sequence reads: CASSLLTSGGYEQYF. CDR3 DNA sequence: TGTGCCAGCAGTTTATTGACTAGCGGGGGATACGAGCAGTACTTC. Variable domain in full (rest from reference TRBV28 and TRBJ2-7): DVKVTQSSRYLVKRTGEKVFLECVQDMDHENMFWYRQDPGLGLRLIYFSYDVKMKEKGDIPEGYSVSREKKERFSLILESASTNQTSMYLCASSLLTSGGYEQYFGPGTRLTVT.

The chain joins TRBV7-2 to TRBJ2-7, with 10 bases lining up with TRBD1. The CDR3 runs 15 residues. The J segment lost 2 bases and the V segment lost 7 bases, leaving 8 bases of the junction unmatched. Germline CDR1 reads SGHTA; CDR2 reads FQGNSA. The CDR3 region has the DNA TGTGCCAGCACCCCGACCGGGACAGGGGCCTACGAGCAGTACTTC. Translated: CASTPTGTGAYEQYF. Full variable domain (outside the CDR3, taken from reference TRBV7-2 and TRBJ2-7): GAGVSQSPSNKVTEKGKDVELRCDPISGHTALYWYRQSLGQGLEFLIYFQGNSAPDKSGLPSDRFSAERTGGSVSTLTIQRTQQEDSAVYLCASTPTGTGAYEQYFGPGTRLTVT.

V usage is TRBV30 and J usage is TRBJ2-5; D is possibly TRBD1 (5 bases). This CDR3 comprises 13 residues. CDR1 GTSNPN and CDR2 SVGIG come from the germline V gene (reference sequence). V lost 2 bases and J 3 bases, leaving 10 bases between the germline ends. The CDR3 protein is CAWSFDSEETQYF. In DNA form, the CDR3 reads TGTGCCTGGAGTTTCGACAGCGAAGAGACCCAGTACTTC. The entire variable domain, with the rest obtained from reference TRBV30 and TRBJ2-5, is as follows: SQTIHQWPATLVQPVGSPLSLECTVEGTSNPNLYWYRQAAGRGLQLLFYSVGIGQISSEVPQNLSASRPQDRQFILSSKKLLLSDSGFYLCAWSFDSEETQYFGPGTRLLVL.

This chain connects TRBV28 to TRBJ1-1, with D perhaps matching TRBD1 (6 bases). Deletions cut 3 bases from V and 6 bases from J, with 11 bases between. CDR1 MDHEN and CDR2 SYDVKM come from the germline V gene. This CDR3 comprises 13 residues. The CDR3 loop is CASSLGARAEAFF. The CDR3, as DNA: TGTGCCAGCAGTTTGGGGGCGCGGGCTGAAGCTTTCTTT.

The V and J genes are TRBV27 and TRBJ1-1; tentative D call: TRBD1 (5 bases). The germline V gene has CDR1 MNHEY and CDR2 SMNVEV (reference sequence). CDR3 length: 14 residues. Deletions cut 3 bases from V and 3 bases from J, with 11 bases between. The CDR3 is CASSLLGGDTEAFF. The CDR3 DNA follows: TGTGCCAGCAGTTTGCTCGGGGGGGACACTGAAGCTTTCTTT.

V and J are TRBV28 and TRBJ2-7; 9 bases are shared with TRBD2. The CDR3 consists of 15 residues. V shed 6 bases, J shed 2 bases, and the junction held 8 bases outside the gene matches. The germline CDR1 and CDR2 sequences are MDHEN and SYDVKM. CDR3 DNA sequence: TGTGCCAGCAGGTCAGCGGGGGGAAAGGCCTACGAGCAGTACTTC. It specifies CASRSAGGKAYEQYF.

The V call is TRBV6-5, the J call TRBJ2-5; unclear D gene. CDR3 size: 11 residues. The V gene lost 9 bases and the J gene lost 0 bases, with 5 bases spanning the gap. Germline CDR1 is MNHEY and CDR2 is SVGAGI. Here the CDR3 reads CASLYQETQYF. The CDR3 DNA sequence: TGTGCCAGTCTGTACCAAGAGACCCAGTACTTC.

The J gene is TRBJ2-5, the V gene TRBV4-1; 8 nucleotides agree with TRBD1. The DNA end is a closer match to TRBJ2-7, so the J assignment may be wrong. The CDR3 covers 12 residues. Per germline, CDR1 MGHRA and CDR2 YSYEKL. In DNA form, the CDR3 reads TGCGCCAGCAGTTACAGGGGGAACGAGCAGTACTTC. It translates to CASSYRGNEQYF.

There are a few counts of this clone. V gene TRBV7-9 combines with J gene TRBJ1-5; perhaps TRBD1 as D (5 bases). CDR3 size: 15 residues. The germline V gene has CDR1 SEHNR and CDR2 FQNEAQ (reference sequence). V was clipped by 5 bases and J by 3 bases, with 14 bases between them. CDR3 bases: TGTGCCAGCAGCAGTGGGGGGAGTGACAATCAGCCCCAGCATTTT. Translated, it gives CASSSGGSDNQPQHF.

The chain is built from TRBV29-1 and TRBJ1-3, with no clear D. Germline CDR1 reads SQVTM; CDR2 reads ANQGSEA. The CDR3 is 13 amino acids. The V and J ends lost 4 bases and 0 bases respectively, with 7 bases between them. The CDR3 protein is CSVAGSSGNTIYF. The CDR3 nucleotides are TGCAGCGTTGCGGGGTCCTCTGGAAACACCATATATTTT.

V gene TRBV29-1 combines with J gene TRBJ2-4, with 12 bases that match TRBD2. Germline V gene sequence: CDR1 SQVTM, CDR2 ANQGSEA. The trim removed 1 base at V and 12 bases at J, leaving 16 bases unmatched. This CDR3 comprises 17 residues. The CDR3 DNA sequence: TGCAGCGTTGAAGCGGAGACTAGCGGGAGATCGGACGGCAGTCAGTACTTC. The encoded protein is CSVEAETSGRSDGSQYF.

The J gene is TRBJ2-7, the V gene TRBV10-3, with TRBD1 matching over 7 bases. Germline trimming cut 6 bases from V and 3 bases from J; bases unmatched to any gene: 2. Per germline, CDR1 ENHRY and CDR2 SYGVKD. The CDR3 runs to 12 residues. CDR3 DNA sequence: TGTGCCATCAGGACAGGGAGCTACGAGCAGTACTTC. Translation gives CAIRTGSYEQYF.

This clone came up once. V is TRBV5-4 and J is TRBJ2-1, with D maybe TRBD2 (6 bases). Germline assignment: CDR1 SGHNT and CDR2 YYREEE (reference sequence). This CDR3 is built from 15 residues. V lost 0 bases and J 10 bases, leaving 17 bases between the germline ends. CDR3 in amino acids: CASSLEGLLVSEQFF. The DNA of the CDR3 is TGTGCCAGCAGCTTGGAGGGACTGCTTGTGTCGGAGCAGTTCTTC.

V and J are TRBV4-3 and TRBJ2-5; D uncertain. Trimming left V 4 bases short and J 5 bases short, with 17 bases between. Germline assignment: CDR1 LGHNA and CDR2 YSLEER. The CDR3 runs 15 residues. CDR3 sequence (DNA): TGCGCCAGCAGCCGAAGCGACGGCTTGCTGGAGACCCAGTACTTC. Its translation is CASSRSDGLLETQYF.

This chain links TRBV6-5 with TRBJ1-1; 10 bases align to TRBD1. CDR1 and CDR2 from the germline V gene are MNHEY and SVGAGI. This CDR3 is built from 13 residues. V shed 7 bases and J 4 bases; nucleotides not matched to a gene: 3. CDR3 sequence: CASTRQGATEAFF. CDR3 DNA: TGTGCCAGCACCCGACAGGGGGCCACTGAAGCTTTCTTT.